The present entry profiles one T cell receptor beta chain with its context. Methods used by the authors: Amplification of reference gene primers provided the estimated nucleated cell counts. TCRdb's copy holds only in-frame clones and misses some; the assay was immunoSEQ multiplex PCR. V and J calls and clone size are given by that table; D and trimming were obtained from the DNA. The table lists about 300,000 clones, under 90% of them singletons, with about 4% in the top ten. The sample belongs to a study of blood T cell repertoires in COVID-19. The wider study: Samples of COVID-19 (acute and convalescent) were obtained from the United States, Italy and Spain. Sample material is recorded as cDNA or gDNA derived from T cells, B-cell-depleted T cells, or PBMCs.

Looked up from germline, CDR1 is WNHNN and CDR2 is SYGVQD (reference sequence). The V gene lost 2 bases and the J gene lost 4 bases, with 12 bases spanning the gap. This CDR3 is 15 amino acids long. This clonotype was obtained from a man aged 25 to 45 who had recovered from COVID-19. The V and J genes are TRBV10-1 and TRBJ2-1; D is possibly TRBD1 (7 bases). Sequenced sample: PBMCs or T cells enriched from blood (not recorded which). Here the CDR3 DNA reads TGCGCCAGCAGTGAGATACAGGGGAGGTACAATGAGCAGTTCTTC. Residues: CASSEIQGRYNEQFF.